This record covers a single T cell receptor (beta chain). Its antigen is not identified. CDR1 and CDR2 from the germline V gene are SGHAT and FQNNGV. The CDR3 contains 12 residues. Trimming removed 5 bases at V and 12 bases at J, with 11 bases between. The primer mix had 60 Vbeta and 13 Jbeta primers. Profiled with immunoSEQ multiplex PCR; TCRdb holds only in-frame clones, not every one. The sample has more than 65,000 clones, and its top ten clones hold under 3%. This specimen comes from a study of cytomegalovirus exposure and HLA in healthy donors. Overall study results and limits: Investigators reported 150 to 200 TCR beta chains as tied to cytomegalovirus. The later analysis indicated that the majority of CMV-associated TCR beta chains appeared HLA-restricted. Researchers left out some V segments, among them TRBV6-2 and TRBV6-3, as indistinguishable.

This sequence was found in a middle-aged man in good health and CMV-seronegative. Sequenced: PBMCs. V is TRBV11-2 and J is TRBJ1-6; D possibly corresponds to TRBD1 (6 bases). CDR3 in amino acids: CASSAQGIPLHF. The CDR3 DNA is TGTGCCAGCAGCGCACAGGGAATACCCCTCCACTTT.